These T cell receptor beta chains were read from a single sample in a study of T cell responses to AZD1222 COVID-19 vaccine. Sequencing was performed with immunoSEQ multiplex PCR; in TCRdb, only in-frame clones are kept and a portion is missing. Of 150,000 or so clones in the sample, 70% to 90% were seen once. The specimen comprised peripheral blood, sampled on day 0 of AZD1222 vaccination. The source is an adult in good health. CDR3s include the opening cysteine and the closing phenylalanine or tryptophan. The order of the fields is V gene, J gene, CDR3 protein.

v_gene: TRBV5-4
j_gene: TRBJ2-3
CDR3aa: CASSPFAGATDTQYF

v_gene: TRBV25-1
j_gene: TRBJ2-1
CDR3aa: CASSGPIPTGDSYNEQFF

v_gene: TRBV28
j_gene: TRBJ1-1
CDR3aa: CASSFRGPGTEAFF

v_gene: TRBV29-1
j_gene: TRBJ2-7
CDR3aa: CSVDTSGDDYEQYF

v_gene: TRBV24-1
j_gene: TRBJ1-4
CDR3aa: CATSVDNATNEKLFF

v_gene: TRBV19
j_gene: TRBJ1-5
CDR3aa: CASRLAGDSNQPQHF

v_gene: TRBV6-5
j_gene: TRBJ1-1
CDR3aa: CASSYISGDSEAFF

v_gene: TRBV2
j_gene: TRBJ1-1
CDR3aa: CASRGTEAFF

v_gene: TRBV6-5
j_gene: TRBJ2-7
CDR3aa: CASSYGTQVYEQYF

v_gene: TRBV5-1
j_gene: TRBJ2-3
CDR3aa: CASSLAVSGGRSTDTQYF

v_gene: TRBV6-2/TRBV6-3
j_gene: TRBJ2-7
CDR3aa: CASSPRGGDSSYEQYF

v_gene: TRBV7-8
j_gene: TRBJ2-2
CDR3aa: CASSMTGTYTGELFF

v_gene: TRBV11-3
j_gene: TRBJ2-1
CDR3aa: CASSRLGESYNEQFF

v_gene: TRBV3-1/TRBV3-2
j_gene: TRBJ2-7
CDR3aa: CASSQAGGPYEQYF

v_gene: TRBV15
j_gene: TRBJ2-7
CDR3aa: CATSRAGTSGSPYEQYF

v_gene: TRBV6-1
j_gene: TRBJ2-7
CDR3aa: CASSEEVSSGRTYEQYF

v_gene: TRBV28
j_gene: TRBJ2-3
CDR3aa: CASSLYGLPHTQYF

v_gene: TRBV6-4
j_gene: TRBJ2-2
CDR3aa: CASSVSGGDTGELFF

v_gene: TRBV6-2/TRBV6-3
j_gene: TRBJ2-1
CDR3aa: CASSYRGQAYNEQFF

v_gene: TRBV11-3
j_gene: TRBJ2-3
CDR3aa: CASSLATSVTDTQYF

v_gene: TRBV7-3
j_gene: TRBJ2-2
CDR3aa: CASRDGTTGELFF

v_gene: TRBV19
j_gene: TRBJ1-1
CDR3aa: CASSGPGTGGRTEAFF

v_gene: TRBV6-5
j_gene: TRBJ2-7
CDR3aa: CASSYPPAGFYEQYF

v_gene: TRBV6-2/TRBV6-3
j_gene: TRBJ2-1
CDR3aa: CASSYYGGSWNEQFF

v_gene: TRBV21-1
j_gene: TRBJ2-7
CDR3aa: CASSKERVAGAYEQYF

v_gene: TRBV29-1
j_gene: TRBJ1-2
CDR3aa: CSVGGLGTNYGYTF

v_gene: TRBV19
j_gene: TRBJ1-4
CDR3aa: CASSIIGSREKLFF

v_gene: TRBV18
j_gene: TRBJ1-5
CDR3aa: CASSPPGQGGNQPQHF

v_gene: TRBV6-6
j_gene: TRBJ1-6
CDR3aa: CASTRGQGGSPLHF

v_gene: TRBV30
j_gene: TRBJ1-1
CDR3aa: CAWSSTQGWTEAFF

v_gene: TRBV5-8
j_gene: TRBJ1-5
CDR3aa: CASSFQRTDALYYQPQHF

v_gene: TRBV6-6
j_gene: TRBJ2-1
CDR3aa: CASSYRVAPYNEQFF

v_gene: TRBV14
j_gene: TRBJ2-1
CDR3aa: CASSQAGYYNEQFF

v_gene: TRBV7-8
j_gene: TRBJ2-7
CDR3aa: CASSLARGSGFYEQYF

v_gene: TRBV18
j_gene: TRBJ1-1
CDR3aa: CASSPKVNTEAFF

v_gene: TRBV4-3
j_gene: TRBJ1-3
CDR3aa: CASSQGQGRGNTIYF

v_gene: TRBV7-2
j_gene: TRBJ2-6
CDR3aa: CASSSQGAPGANVLTF

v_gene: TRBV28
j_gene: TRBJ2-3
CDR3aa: CASSLGAGTSVTDTQYF

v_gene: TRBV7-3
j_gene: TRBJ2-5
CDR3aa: CASSLNGHRQETQYF

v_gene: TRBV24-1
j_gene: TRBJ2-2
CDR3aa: CATSEHDRDRRTGELFF

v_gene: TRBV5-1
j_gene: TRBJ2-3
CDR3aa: CASSLGGSGYTDTQYF

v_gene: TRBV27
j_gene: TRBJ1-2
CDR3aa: CASSTTIGGYTF

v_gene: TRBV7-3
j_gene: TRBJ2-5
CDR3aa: CASSRGTGGETQYF

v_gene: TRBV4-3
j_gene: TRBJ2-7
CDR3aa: CASSQGVGSYEQYF

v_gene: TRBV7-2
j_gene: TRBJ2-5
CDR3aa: CASSWRTSGLQETQYF

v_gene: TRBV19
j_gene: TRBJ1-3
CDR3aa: CASSETVDSGNTIYF

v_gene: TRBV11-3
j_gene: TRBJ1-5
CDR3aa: CASSSQGTGNQPQHF

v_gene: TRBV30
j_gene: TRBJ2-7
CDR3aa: CAWTRGGRGLGEQYF

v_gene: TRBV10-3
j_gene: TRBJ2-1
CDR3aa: CAISESMGQGSYNEQFF

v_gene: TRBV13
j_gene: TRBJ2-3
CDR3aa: CASSLGPGTLTDTQYF

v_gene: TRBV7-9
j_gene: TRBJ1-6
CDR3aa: CASSPDRGVDSPLHF